What follows are 21 T cell receptor beta chains derived from one specimen sequenced in a study of blood T cell repertoires in COVID-19. The repertoire was sequenced with immunoSEQ multiplex PCR; TCRdb's copy has only in-frame clones and lacks some. Found here are about 75,000 clones, 88% of them singletons; the top ten hold approximately 9.1%. The source material was peripheral blood. The source is a human donor in a cohort sampled during active COVID-19.

V is TRBV6-6 and J is TRBJ1-6, with 7 positions matching TRBD1. V was pared by 5 bases and J by 2 bases, with 9 bases of the junction left unmatched. The CDR3 has 17 residues. Looked up from germline, CDR1 is MNHNY and CDR2 is SVGAGI (reference sequence). CDR3 in DNA: TGTGCCAGCAGTCTCTATGACAGGGTGACCTATAATTCACCCCTCCACTTT. Translation gives CASSLYDRVTYNSPLHF.

The rearrangement links TRBV14 to TRBJ1-1; D possibly corresponds to TRBD1 (5 bases). CDR1 is SGHDN, CDR2 FVKESK, per germline. CDR3 size: 17 residues. Deletions cut 1 base from V and 0 bases from J, with 15 bases between. CDR3 in amino acids: CASSQGWAGNMNTEAFF. The CDR3, as DNA: TGTGCCAGCAGCCAAGGCTGGGCAGGGAACATGAACACTGAAGCTTTCTTT.

The V gene is TRBV9, the J gene TRBJ2-1; 7 bases map to TRBD1. V lost 3 bases and J lost 9; bases outside the gene matches: 12. The CDR3 is 15 residues long. The germline CDR1 and CDR2 sequences are SGDLS and YYNGEE. CDR3 amino acids: CASSALRDSMVEQFF. CDR3 DNA sequence: TGTGCCAGCAGCGCCCTACGGGACAGCATGGTTGAGCAGTTCTTC.

The chain links TRBV5-1 to TRBJ2-7, with 9 bases identical to TRBD1. The ends lost 1 base at V and 5 bases at J; junction bases unmatched: 7. CDR3 length equals 15 residues. CDR1 SGHRS and CDR2 YFSETQ come from the germline V gene. CDR3 DNA: TGCGCCAGCAGCTTGAGTGGACAGGGGATAAACGAGCAGTACTTC. Translation: CASSLSGQGINEQYF.

The V and J genes are TRBV5-3 and TRBJ2-7; 9 positions match TRBD1. TRBV5-3 falls under the ORF class, with uncertain function. V lost 2 bases to trimming and J lost 6 bases; unmatched junction nucleotides: 9. There are 15 residues in the CDR3. This CDR3 reads CARSFPPGQGGEQYF. CDR3 bases: TGTGCCAGAAGCTTCCCACCGGGACAGGGAGGCGAGCAGTACTTC.

The chain recombines TRBV5-1 with TRBJ1-1; D might be TRBD1 (5 bases). The V and J ends lost 0 bases and 0 bases respectively, with 12 bases between them. Germline CDR1 is SGHRS and CDR2 is YFSETQ. The CDR3 loop spans 16 amino acids. In DNA, the CDR3 is TGCGCCAGCAGCTTGGATCCCGTCAGGGTGAACACTGAAGCTTTCTTT. It translates to CASSLDPVRVNTEAFF.

The rearrangement links TRBV6-5 to TRBJ1-2; maybe TRBD1 (6 bases). Germline CDR1 reads MNHEY; CDR2 reads SVGAGI. V lost 6 bases to trimming and J lost 8 bases, with 16 bases between them. The CDR3 runs 13 residues. The CDR3 coding sequence is TGTGCCAGCAGGGCTGGGGGGGGCCGGGGCTACACCTTC. This codes for CASRAGGGRGYTF.

This clone was recorded only once. The V gene is TRBV6-1, the J gene TRBJ1-2, with 10 bases that match TRBD1. CDR1 and CDR2 (germline): MNHNS, SASEGT. There are 16 residues in the CDR3. J was trimmed by 3 bases and V by 4 bases; bases with no gene match: 8. The CDR3 loop reads CASSVRTGGDHYGYTF. CDR3 in DNA: TGTGCCAGCAGTGTTCGGACAGGGGGAGATCACTATGGCTACACCTTC.

The chain combines TRBV3-1 (or the pseudogene TRBV3-2) with TRBJ1-1; 9 bases align to TRBD1. This CDR3 comprises 15 residues. Germline V gene lookup returns CDR1 LGHDT and CDR2 YNNKEL (reference sequence). V shed 4 bases and J 6 bases; nucleotides not matched to a gene: 9. The CDR3 reads CASSPRDRVVAEAFF. CDR3 DNA sequence: TGTGCCAGCAGCCCTAGGGACAGGGTGGTCGCTGAAGCTTTCTTT.

This clone is a singleton in its sample. The chain combines TRBV13 with TRBJ1-1; 7 bases line up with TRBD1. Germline CDR1 reads PRHDT; CDR2 reads FYEKMQ (reference sequence). The CDR3 has 12 residues. V lost 4 bases, J lost 10 bases, and 6 bases stayed unmatched. CDR3 bases: TGTGCCAGCAGCTCCAACAGGGGTGTAGCTTTCTTT. Its translation: CASSSNRGVAFF.

Here the CDR3 DNA reads TGTGCCAGCAGCCAAGAAGGCGGGAGGTCCTACGAGCAGTACTTC. It codes for CASSQEGGRSYEQYF. This chain connects TRBV3-1 (or the pseudogene TRBV3-2) to TRBJ2-7, with 8 bases lining up with TRBD2. Germline CDR1 reads LGHDT; CDR2 reads YNNKEL (reference sequence). The CDR3 loop spans 15 amino acids. V was pared by 0 bases and J by 1 base, with 2 bases of the junction left unmatched.

The J gene is TRBJ2-1, the V gene TRBV7-9; D is ambiguous. V was cut by 2 bases and J by 0 bases, with 8 bases left in between. The germline V gene encodes CDR1 SEHNR and CDR2 FQNEAQ (reference sequence). CDR3 length: 15 amino acids. CDR3 nucleotide sequence: TGTGCCAGCAGCTTATCACTCTCCTCCTACAATGAGCAGTTCTTC. It encodes CASSLSLSSYNEQFF. The full variable domain, its missing parts supplied by reference TRBV7-9 and TRBJ2-1, is DTGVSQNPRHKITKRGQNVTFRCDPISEHNRLYWYRQTLGQGPEFLTYFQNEAQLEKSRLLSDRFSAERPKGSFSTLEIQRTEQGDSAMYLCASSLSLSSYNEQFFGPGTRLTVL.

The J gene is TRBJ1-6, the V gene TRBV7-8, with 10 positions matching TRBD1. Germline V gene data show CDR1 as SGHVS and CDR2 as FQNEAQ. CDR3 size: 15 residues. V dropped 5 bases and J dropped 10; count of bases not matched to a gene: 8. The CDR3 here is CASSATGTGASPLHF. The CDR3 region has the DNA TGTGCCAGCAGCGCTACCGGGACAGGGGCATCACCCCTCCACTTT. Filled out from reference TRBV7-8 and TRBJ1-6, the complete variable domain reads GAGVSQSPRYKVAKRGQDVALRCDPISGHVSLFWYQQALGQGPEFLTYFQNEAQLDKSGLPSDRFFAERPEGSVSTLKIQRTQQEDSAVYLCASSATGTGASPLHFGNGTRLTVT.

This clone was detected a few times. J is TRBJ2-7 and V is TRBV2; 10 bases are shared with TRBD1. There are 14 residues in the CDR3. CDR1 is SNHLY and CDR2 is FYNNEI in the germline V gene. V shed 4 bases and J 4 bases; nucleotides not matched to a gene: 4. The CDR3 nucleotides read TGTGCCAGCAGTGGGGACAGGGGCTTATACGAGCAGTACTTC. This gives the protein CASSGDRGLYEQYF.

This sequence joins TRBV19 and TRBJ1-6; D gene ambiguous. Trimming left V 3 bases short and J 8 bases short, with 11 bases between. CDR3 length: 14 residues. Germline V gene lookup returns CDR1 LNHDA and CDR2 SQIVND (reference sequence). CDR3 nucleotides: TGTGCCAGTAGTATTTGGAGGGAAGATTCACCCCTCCACTTT. The encoded protein is CASSIWREDSPLHF.

The chain links TRBV30 to TRBJ1-5; 9 bases map to TRBD1. V lost 8 bases to trimming and J lost 1 base; unmatched junction nucleotides: 3. The CDR3 is 13 residues long. CDR1 is GTSNPN, CDR2 SVGIG, per germline (reference sequence). The CDR3 sequence: CAGDRGSNQPQHF. The CDR3 DNA follows: TGTGCCGGTGACAGGGGGAGCAATCAGCCCCAGCATTTT.

This clone was seen a single time. The chain employs TRBV25-1 and TRBJ2-1; 8 nucleotides align to TRBD2. Germline V gives CDR1 MGHDK, CDR2 SYGVNS. The CDR3 has 16 amino acids. V gave up 4 bases and J gave up 3 bases; unmatched junction bases: 8. The CDR3 region has the DNA TGTGCCAGCAGTGCCTTTTCTAGCGGGCACTACAATGAGCAGTTCTTC. This translates into CASSAFSSGHYNEQFF.

The chain links TRBV1 to TRBJ1-1; the DNA was not used to check the table's D call, TRBD1. TRBV1 is noted as a pseudogene. The CDR3 consists of 18 residues. CDR3 in amino acids: CTSSSFSGTGERNTEAFF. The CDR3 DNA reads as TGCACCAGCAGCTCCTTTTCCGGGACAGGGGAGAGGAACACTGAAGCTTTCTTT.

The rearrangement uses TRBV6-6 and TRBJ2-5; 9 bases map to TRBD2. This CDR3 is built from 14 residues. V lost 8 bases to trimming and J lost 5 bases; unmatched junction nucleotides: 9. Germline loops: CDR1 MNHNY, CDR2 SVGAGI (reference sequence). Here the CDR3 DNA reads TGTGCCAGCCGACTAGCGGCCGGGAGGGAGACCCAGTACTTC. Translated: CASRLAAGRETQYF.

The V and J genes are TRBV9 and TRBJ2-7; 7 positions agree with TRBD2. V gave up 4 bases and J gave up 4 bases; unmatched junction bases: 5. This CDR3 spans 13 amino acids. Germline-derived CDR1 and CDR2 are SGDLS and YYNGEE. Written as DNA, the CDR3 is TGTGCCAGCAGCCCGACGGGGGGTTACGAGCAGTACTTC. Translating it yields CASSPTGGYEQYF. Based on the CDR3 plus reference TRBV9 and TRBJ2-7, the full variable domain is DSGVTQTPKHLITATGQRVTLRCSPRSGDLSVYWYQQSLDQGLQFLIQYYNGEERAKGNILERFSAQQFPDLHSELNLSSLELGDSALYFCASSPTGGYEQYFGPGTRLTVT.

The chain couples TRBV7-2 to TRBJ2-2, with a tentative D call TRBD2 (7 bases). Trimming took off 0 bases at V and 3 bases at J, with 8 bases between the two ends. The V gene's germline CDR1 is SGHTA and CDR2 FQGNSA. The CDR3 is made up of 15 amino acids. CDR3 in DNA: TGTGCCAGCAGCTTAGCGGGGGGGCACACCGGGGAGCTGTTTTTT. Translating it yields CASSLAGGHTGELFF.